The rows below give T cell receptor beta chains drawn from one sample of a study of blood T cell repertoires in COVID-19. TCRdb's copy holds only in-frame clones and misses some; the assay was immunoSEQ multiplex PCR. The sample contains roughly 150,000 clones, around four fifths of which appear only once. The sequencing sample was made of peripheral blood. Receptor source: a woman aged 80 or over with COVID-19, enrolled during active disease. Each CDR3 is given without its conserved first and last residue.

v_call	j_call	cdr3_aa
TRBV5-1	TRBJ2-2	ASSLGGAGSNTGELF
TRBV7-2	TRBJ2-7	ASSPGLARGGEQY
TRBV6-5	TRBJ2-3	ASRRTGFRTDTQY
TRBV5-1	TRBJ1-3	ASSLGSGGGNTIY
TRBV18	TRBJ1-1	ASSGQRMNTEAF
TRBV29-1	TRBJ2-3	SVAVSGTSNTQY
TRBV6-1	TRBJ2-7	ASSDPGRGGYEQY
TRBV27	TRBJ2-5	ASGPRLPGETQY
TRBV28	TRBJ2-3	ASSTPGGTHGPDTQY
TRBV27	TRBJ1-2	ASSLDRASPSSGYT
TRBV6-5	TRBJ1-3	ASSYSFGGSGNTIY
TRBV5-1	TRBJ1-1	ASAGADEAF
TRBV5-4	TRBJ2-2	ASSYGLPRGGAGELF
TRBV6-5	TRBJ1-5	ASSGGDSNQPQH
TRBV5-4	TRBJ2-1	ASSLPGLAANEQF
TRBV19	TRBJ1-2	ASSRRDTVYYGYT
TRBV18	TRBJ1-2	ASSQDRIYGYT
TRBV11-3	TRBJ2-3	ASSFSGTGLSTDTQY
TRBV29-1	TRBJ1-1	SVGGATQNTEAF
TRBV3-1/TRBV3-2	TRBJ1-2	ASSRNGANYGYT
TRBV19	TRBJ1-3	ASSTFFPGQGSSSGNTIY
TRBV29-1	TRBJ1-5	SVDRPGHTINQPQH
TRBV15	TRBJ1-4	ATSPGNGRGNEKLF
TRBV5-1	TRBJ1-2	ASSEGDAGLRGYT
TRBV4-1	TRBJ1-4	ASSQGVPGQGWREKLF
TRBV30	TRBJ1-2	AWRPTVNYGYT
TRBV7-2	TRBJ2-3	ASSLAGPRVDTQY
TRBV12-3/TRBV12-4	TRBJ1-1	ASSWANTEAF
TRBV2	TRBJ1-2	ASRQGLSYGYT
TRBV7-9	TRBJ2-5	ASSHRQGVQETQY
TRBV9	TRBJ2-4	ASSVGGESIQY
TRBV6-4	TRBJ2-2	ASGRDSGLAYGELF
TRBV19	TRBJ1-2	ASSPREQGGYT
TRBV28	TRBJ1-6	ASTPAGRGLVDSPLH
TRBV5-1	TRBJ1-2	ASSLESGRYGYT
TRBV19	TRBJ2-5	ASSIVGRAETQY
TRBV11-2	TRBJ1-5	ASSPIRDSSNQPQH
TRBV6-5	TRBJ2-7	ASSYGTGAYEQY
TRBV10-2	TRBJ1-1	ASSIQGAWTEAF
TRBV28	TRBJ1-2	ASSLGEGYGYT
TRBV7-8	TRBJ2-2	ASSKQMNGELF
TRBV5-4	TRBJ2-7	ASSPVAGGIYEQY
TRBV5-1	TRBJ1-2	ASSPETGGSYGYT
TRBV3-1/TRBV3-2	TRBJ1-6	ASSPGTGDFNSPLH
TRBV21-1	TRBJ1-1	ASSTPTGTTEAF
TRBV19	TRBJ1-5	ASSGYAGQGSQPQH
TRBV5-1	TRBJ1-1	ASSDGRAMNTEAF
TRBV7-6	TRBJ2-2	ASTPRGLAAGGELF
TRBV5-1	TRBJ2-2	ASSTGLAGMLF
TRBV5-6	TRBJ2-7	ASSYGTDYEQY